Listed below are T cell receptor beta chains from one sample, sequenced in a study of beta chain features in type 1 diabetes. Repertoires were generated with immunoSEQ multiplex PCR, while TCRdb's copy carries only in-frame clones and drops some. The table records roughly 47,000 clones, 35% to 55% of them present only once. The sample taken for sequencing was stem cell memory CD4+ T cells from blood. These receptors were taken from a man aged 30-40 years with type 1 diabetes. The CDR3 runs from the conserved cysteine through the conserved F or W. A D gene is named only where the DNA matches it firmly. Not all rows give a size; the values are once, few, many and, for expanded clones, a class.

CDR3nt | CDR3aa | abundance | v_gene | d_gene | j_gene
TGTGCCTGGAGTATTGGGACTTCCCCATTTGATGAGCAGTTCTTC | CAWSIGTSPFDEQFF | . | TRBV30 | . | TRBJ2-1
TGTGCCAGCAGTCTCTTCCAGGAAGCTTTCTTT | CASSLFQEAFF | few | TRBV6-6 | . | TRBJ1-1
TGTGCCAGACGGGAAGGCGGGAGGGCCCCCGAGCAGTACTTC | CARREGGRAPEQYF | few | TRBV6-6 | TRBD2 | TRBJ2-7
TGTGCCACCAGCAGAGAAGGGGGGGCGAACACTGAAGCTTTCTTT | CATSREGGANTEAFF | . | TRBV15 | . | TRBJ1-1
TGTGCCAGCAGCTTAGCGGCTAGCGGTAATACCTACGAGCAGTACTTC | CASSLAASGNTYEQYF | . | TRBV7-2 | TRBD2 | TRBJ2-7
TGTGCCAGCAGCGTAGTGGCAGGGGGCTATGGCTACACCTTC | CASSVVAGGYGYTF | . | TRBV9 | TRBD1 | TRBJ1-2
TGTGCCAGCTCACGCCTGACTAGCGGGAGGACAGATACGCAGTATTTT | CASSRLTSGRTDTQYF | . | TRBV18 | TRBD2 | TRBJ2-3
TGTGCCAGCAGTCCGTCGTCCTACTACGAGCAGTACTTC | CASSPSSYYEQYF | . | TRBV27 | . | TRBJ2-7
TGTGCCAGCAGCTTGGGGACAGGCTCAAACTATGGCTACACCTTC | CASSLGTGSNYGYTF | few | TRBV7-2 | TRBD1 | TRBJ1-2
TGCGCCAGCAGCCAAGATCGAGGTACCTACAATGAGCAGTTCTTC | CASSQDRGTYNEQFF | . | TRBV4-3 | . | TRBJ2-1
TGTGCCATCACTTCCAGCCGGGAGTTTAGCAAGCAGTACTTC | CAITSSREFSKQYF | . | TRBV10-3 | . | TRBJ2-7
TGTGCCAGCATCCCACGGGGGGCGACAGGTTCGAGGGAGCAGTACTTC | CASIPRGATGSREQYF | once | TRBV28 | . | TRBJ2-7
TGTGCCAGCAGCTTCGGACTAGCGACGGCCGGGGAGCTGTTTTTT | CASSFGLATAGELFF | few | TRBV7-3 | TRBD2 | TRBJ2-2
TGTGCCAGCAGTTTGGAAGGACAGGGTATCTCCTACGAGCAGTACTTC | CASSLEGQGISYEQYF | . | TRBV28 | TRBD1 | TRBJ2-7
TGCAGCACCGTGACCGGGACTAGCGGGAGAGGAGTCTACGAGCAGTACTTC | CSTVTGTSGRGVYEQYF | . | TRBV29-1 | TRBD2 | TRBJ2-7
TGCGCCAGCAGCCGGCGGGAGCCCCCCACCGGGGAGCTGTTTTTT | CASSRREPPTGELFF | few | TRBV5-1 | TRBD2 | TRBJ2-2
TGCAGCGTTCACCCATCCGTGACAGACGGTGGCTACACCTTC | CSVHPSVTDGGYTF | few | TRBV29-1 | . | TRBJ1-2
TGTGCCAGCACCCAATTGTACGAGCAGTACTTC | CASTQLYEQYF | . | TRBV6-1 | . | TRBJ2-7
TGTGCCAGCAGCTTAGCTCCGCCTAGCGGGAGAAGAGATACGCAGTATTTT | CASSLAPPSGRRDTQYF | . | TRBV7-2 | TRBD2 | TRBJ2-3
TGTGCCAGCAGCTTCATGGGCGGGAGGGCTACAGATACGCAGTATTTT | CASSFMGGRATDTQYF | few | TRBV11-2 | TRBD2 | TRBJ2-3
TGTGCCAGCAGCTTATACGCAGGGGCCTACGAGCAGTACTTC | CASSLYAGAYEQYF | . | TRBV7-2 | . | TRBJ2-7
TGCGCCAGCAGTTATGGCCCCGGCGGGAGGATCCCCTACGAGCAGTACTTC | CASSYGPGGRIPYEQYF | . | TRBV5-1 | TRBD2 | TRBJ2-7
TGTGCCACCAGCAGAGATTACCGGGAGGCCCCCCAGAACACCGGGGAGCTGTTTTTT | CATSRDYREAPQNTGELFF | . | TRBV15 | TRBD2 | TRBJ2-2
TGTGCCAGCAGCTCAGGGCCCACTGAAGCTTTCTTT | CASSSGPTEAFF | . | TRBV7-9 | . | TRBJ1-1
TGTGCCAGTAGTGGGTCGAGGGAAGAGACCCAGTACTTC | CASSGSREETQYF | few | TRBV19 | . | TRBJ2-5
TGTGCCAGCAGCCAAAACCGAGGCTCTTTAACTATTACGCAGTATTTT | CASSQNRGSLTITQYF | . | TRBV5-4 | . | TRBJ2-3
TGCGCCAGCAGCTTCGGGGGGAAGGCGGCAGAGACCCAGTACTTC | CASSFGGKAAETQYF | few | TRBV5-1 | TRBD2 | TRBJ2-5
TGCGCCAGCAGCTCCGGACAGGCGGGAGAGACCCAGTACTTC | CASSSGQAGETQYF | . | TRBV5-1 | TRBD1 | TRBJ2-5
TGTGCCAGCAGCTCCTCGCCGGGACAGAAACCTTATGGCTACACCTTC | CASSSSPGQKPYGYTF | . | TRBV7-3 | TRBD1 | TRBJ1-2
TGTGCCAGCAGCTTGCTGGGGGGTCGGGAGACCCAGTACTTC | CASSLLGGRETQYF | . | TRBV7-9 | . | TRBJ2-5
TGTGCCAGCAGTCTTGCTGGACTGGCGGAGACCCAGTACTTC | CASSLAGLAETQYF | . | TRBV9 | . | TRBJ2-5
TGCGCCAGCAGCTTACAACAGGGGAACGAGCAGTACTTC | CASSLQQGNEQYF | . | TRBV5-1 | TRBD1 | TRBJ2-7
TGTGCCAGCAGCTTCAGGGGAACTAATGAAAAACTGTTTTTT | CASSFRGTNEKLFF | . | TRBV7-8 | . | TRBJ1-4
TGTGCCAGCAGTTACCTGGCGGGAGGGACCTACGAGCAGTACTTC | CASSYLAGGTYEQYF | . | TRBV6-5 | TRBD2 | TRBJ2-7
TGTGCCAGCAGCCCACCTAGACATGAAAAACTGTTTTTT | CASSPPRHEKLFF | . | TRBV7-9 | . | TRBJ1-4
TGTGCCAGCAGTGACCGGGACAACTATAGCAATCAGCCCCAGCATTTT | CASSDRDNYSNQPQHF | . | TRBV6-1 | . | TRBJ1-5
TGTGCCAGCAGCCGGGACAGCTCTTTTGACGAGCAGTACTTC | CASSRDSSFDEQYF | . | TRBV5-6 | TRBD1 | TRBJ2-7
TGTGCCAGCAGCTCATTGATTAGCTCCTACAATGAGCAGTTCTTC | CASSSLISSYNEQFF | few | TRBV7-9 | . | TRBJ2-1
TGTGCCATCAGTGAGCCCCAGGGGGCGAAAGGGGCCAACGTCCTGACTTTC | CAISEPQGAKGANVLTF | . | TRBV10-3 | TRBD1 | TRBJ2-6
TGTGCCAGCAGCCCTCAGGGGGCGGGAGAGACCCAGTACTTC | CASSPQGAGETQYF | . | TRBV4-2 | TRBD1 | TRBJ2-5
TGTGCCAGCAGCGCGGCTAGCGCCGGGGAGCTGTTTTTT | CASSAASAGELFF | few | TRBV9 | . | TRBJ2-2
TGTGCCAGCTCACCACAGGGTAGCGGCACAGATACGCAGTATTTT | CASSPQGSGTDTQYF | . | TRBV18 | . | TRBJ2-3
TGTGCCAGTAGTAGACTACAGGGGGATGAAGCTTTCTTT | CASSRLQGDEAFF | few | TRBV19 | TRBD1 | TRBJ1-1
TGTGCCAGCAGTTATACCGGGACTACCTACGAGCAGTACTTC | CASSYTGTTYEQYF | few | TRBV28 | TRBD2 | TRBJ2-7
TGTGCCAGCTCACACTTGACAGGGGGAAACTATGGCTACACCTTC | CASSHLTGGNYGYTF | . | TRBV18 | TRBD1 | TRBJ1-2
TGTGCCAGCAGCCTAGGACAGGGGCCCTCCCAAGAGACCCAGTACTTC | CASSLGQGPSQETQYF | few | TRBV9 | TRBD1 | TRBJ2-5
TGTGCCAGCAGTGGACAGGGGGTCTACGAGCAGTACTTC | CASSGQGVYEQYF | few | TRBV2 | TRBD1 | TRBJ2-7
TGTGCCATCAGTGCCCCTTTAAAGCGGGGCTTATACGAGCAGTACTTC | CAISAPLKRGLYEQYF | once | TRBV10-3 | TRBD2 | TRBJ2-7
TGTGCCAGCCGCTCCGGGACAGGGGACACCGGGGAGCTGTTTTTT | CASRSGTGDTGELFF | few | TRBV19 | TRBD1 | TRBJ2-2
TGTGCCAGCAGGGAACCTACAGGGAACGCCGAGCAGTACTTC | CASREPTGNAEQYF | few | TRBV2 | . | TRBJ2-7
TGCGCCAGCAGCTTGGGCGCGGCGGTCAGCTCCTACAATGAGCAGTTCTTC | CASSLGAAVSSYNEQFF | few | TRBV5-1 | . | TRBJ2-1
TGTGCCAGCAGCTTTGGACTAGCGGGGACCGGGGAGCTGTTTTTT | CASSFGLAGTGELFF | few | TRBV7-3 | TRBD2 | TRBJ2-2
TGTGCCAGCAGCCTACTAGTTCAGAGCCACGAGCAGTACTTC | CASSLLVQSHEQYF | . | TRBV2 | . | TRBJ2-7
TGTGCCAGCAGCTTTTACAGCGGCTACCAAGAGACCCAGTACTTC | CASSFYSGYQETQYF | . | TRBV7-2 | . | TRBJ2-5
TGTGCCAGCAGCAAAGATAAGAGCGACCAAAGGAGGGGCTACACCTTC | CASSKDKSDQRRGYTF | . | TRBV21-1 | . | TRBJ1-2
TGTGCCAGCAGTCAATCGACTAGCGGGAGGGCCGGAAGGTGGGCTGGGGCCAACGTCCTGACTTTC | CASSQSTSGRAGRWAGANVLTF | . | TRBV27 | TRBD2 | TRBJ2-6
TGTGCCAGCAGCTTAGCGTGGAGGACTAGTTACAATGAGCAGTTCTTC | CASSLAWRTSYNEQFF | . | TRBV7-2 | TRBD2 | TRBJ2-1
TGTGCCAGCAGCCTCCGGGACAGGGGGACCACTGAAGCTTTCTTT | CASSLRDRGTTEAFF | few | TRBV5-4 | TRBD1 | TRBJ1-1
TGTGCCAGCGGGGAGGGTGTGTCCTTGGAAAACATTCAGTACTTC | CASGEGVSLENIQYF | . | TRBV13 | TRBD2 | TRBJ2-4
TGCAGCGTTGAAGATAGTAGAAGGACCCAGTACTTC | CSVEDSRRTQYF | . | TRBV29-1 | . | TRBJ2-5